This is a list of T cell receptor beta chains from one sample in a study of T cell changes during pregnancy in multiple sclerosis. The assay was immunoSEQ multiplex PCR, and TCRdb's table has in-frame clones only and misses some. This sample has about 68,000 clones, with roughly nine tenths found just once. The source material was peripheral blood, sampled in the second trimester of pregnancy. These receptors were obtained from a female donor with multiple sclerosis, enrolled in a pregnancy study. Each CDR3 is given with its conserved first and last residue. The D gene is left open where the match is weak. Clone size is given for some rows only: seen once, a few or many times, or a class if the clone is expanded.

v_call,clone_size,d_call,j_call,cdr3_nt,cdr3_aa
TRBV2,-,TRBD2,TRBJ2-1,TGTGCCAGCAGGACGGGACTAGTGAGTGATGAGCAGTTCTTC,CASRTGLVSDEQFF
TRBV6-5,once,-,TRBJ2-3,TGTGCCAGCAAGGGTACAGGGAAGGGTCCAGATACGCAGTATTTT,CASKGTGKGPDTQYF
TRBV4-3,-,TRBD2,TRBJ2-3,TGCGCCAGCAGCCCATCCGGGACTAGGAACTCAGATACGCAGTATTTT,CASSPSGTRNSDTQYF
TRBV12-5,-,TRBD2,TRBJ2-5,TGTGCTAGTGGTTTGCAACGGGGGGGGAGAGAGACCCAGTACTTC,CASGLQRGGRETQYF
TRBV15,few,-,TRBJ1-1,TGTGCCACCAGCAGAGATCTCAGGGGTGAAGCTTTCTTT,CATSRDLRGEAFF
TRBV7-3,few,TRBD2,TRBJ2-1,TGTGCCAGCAGCTTACTAGCGGGGAACTACAATGAGCAGTTCTTC,CASSLLAGNYNEQFF
TRBV7-8,once,TRBD2,TRBJ2-3,TGTGCCAGCAGCTGGCACGGACTAGCGGGCACAGATACGCAGTATTTT,CASSWHGLAGTDTQYF
TRBV11-2,-,TRBD2,TRBJ2-5,TGTGCCAGCAGCTTAGATCTAATGCGGGGGGGCCTGGAGACCCAGTACTTC,CASSLDLMRGGLETQYF
TRBV7-3,-,TRBD1,TRBJ1-1,TGTGCCAGCAGCTTAGTTCCGACAGGGGTTGGGAACACTGAAGCTTTCTTT,CASSLVPTGVGNTEAFF
TRBV2,-,TRBD1,TRBJ1-1,TGTGCCACCCGGGACAGGGGGGACACTGAAGCTTTCTTT,CATRDRGDTEAFF
TRBV11-3,-,-,TRBJ2-7,TGTGCCAGCAGCTTAGAAACGGGGACTTACGAGCAGTACTTC,CASSLETGTYEQYF
TRBV19,-,-,TRBJ2-7,TGTGCCAGTAGTATAGATGGCAGGGCCAACTACGAGCAGTACTTC,CASSIDGRANYEQYF
TRBV11-3,-,TRBD1,TRBJ1-6,TGTGCCAGCAGCTTTGGACAGGGAACTAATTCACCCCTCCACTTT,CASSFGQGTNSPLHF
TRBV2,-,TRBD1,TRBJ1-6,TGTGCCAGCAGTGGGGCCCAGGGGGCACTTTCACCCCTCCACTTT,CASSGAQGALSPLHF
TRBV29-1,-,TRBD1,TRBJ1-2,TGCAGCGTTGAAATGGACAGGGATACGTTCCAGGGTGGCTACACCTTC,CSVEMDRDTFQGGYTF
TRBV10-3,-,-,TRBJ2-1,TGTGCCATCAGAACCGGTCAGGGGAACAATGAGCAGTTCTTC,CAIRTGQGNNEQFF
TRBV29-1,once,-,TRBJ1-3,TGCAGCGTTGGGGGGGGGTTAAGCACCATATATTTT,CSVGGGLSTIYF
TRBV7-2,-,-,TRBJ2-3,TGTGCCAGCAGCTTAGCTACAATCGGCCTGGTGATGAGGGGGGGCCCGGGGACGCAGTATTTT,CASSLATIGLVMRGGPGTQYF
TRBV13,-,-,TRBJ1-2,TGTGCCAGCGAGAGGGGGGAGGGAATTGGTGGCTACACCTTC,CASERGEGIGGYTF
TRBV7-2,-,-,TRBJ1-2,TGTGCCAGCAGCCCCAGCGGCGGCTACACCTTC,CASSPSGGYTF
TRBV7-6,once,TRBD1,TRBJ2-4,TGTGCCAGCAGCTCATCTGGGACAGCGCAAAACATTCAGTACTTC,CASSSSGTAQNIQYF
TRBV4-1,-,-,TRBJ2-7,TGCGCCAGCAGCCTAAGACCTGGGGGGAGCGAGCAGTACTTC,CASSLRPGGSEQYF
TRBV6-4,-,TRBD1,TRBJ2-1,TGTGCCAGCAGTGGACAGGGAAGCTCCTACAATGAGCAGTTCTTC,CASSGQGSSYNEQFF
TRBV7-3,-,-,TRBJ2-5,TGTGCCAGCAGCTTAGGACAGAGAGAGACCCAGTACTTC,CASSLGQRETQYF
TRBV9,-,-,TRBJ1-1,TGTGCCAGCAGCATGACAGGCCGTGAAGCTTTCTTT,CASSMTGREAFF
TRBV5-1,-,-,TRBJ1-2,TGCGCCAGCAGCTTGGACAGGGCTAACTATGGCTACACCTTC,CASSLDRANYGYTF
TRBV7-9,-,TRBD1,TRBJ1-1,TGTGCCAGCAGCCTAATGACAGGGGTAGACACTGAAGCTTTCTTT,CASSLMTGVDTEAFF
TRBV6-5,-,-,TRBJ2-7,TGTGCCAGCACCGGCAGGACCTACGAGCAGTACTTC,CASTGRTYEQYF
TRBV10-3,-,-,TRBJ1-1,TGTGCCATCAGTGATTTCGACACTGAAGCTTTCTTT,CAISDFDTEAFF
TRBV7-9,-,-,TRBJ1-1,TGTGCCAGCAGCTTAGACTACACTGAAGCTTTCTTT,CASSLDYTEAFF
TRBV7-2,-,-,TRBJ2-5,TGTGCCAGCAGCCCCCACAGGGTTCAGGAGACCCAGTACTTC,CASSPHRVQETQYF
TRBV4-3,-,-,TRBJ1-2,TGCGCCAGCAGCCAACTTGTTCCCTCTAACTATGGCTACACCTTC,CASSQLVPSNYGYTF
TRBV6-5,once,-,TRBJ2-7,TGTGCCAGCAGAAAACATGACGCAGGTTCCTACGAGCAGTACTTC,CASRKHDAGSYEQYF
TRBV25-1,-,-,TRBJ1-1,TGTGCCAGCAGTGTTCCAGGCATGAACACTGAAGCTTTCTTT,CASSVPGMNTEAFF
TRBV27,-,TRBD2,TRBJ2-7,TGTGCCAGCAGTTTATCGGCTAGCGGGGGGAAACTAAAATCCTACGAGCAGTACTTC,CASSLSASGGKLKSYEQYF
TRBV7-2,-,-,TRBJ2-7,TGTGCCAGCAGCACGCCGGGCTACGAGCAGTACTTC,CASSTPGYEQYF
TRBV10-3,-,TRBD2,TRBJ2-3,TGTGCCATCAGTGATTTAGCGGGGGGGACAGATACGCAGTATTTT,CAISDLAGGTDTQYF
TRBV29-1,-,-,TRBJ2-7,TGCAGCGTTGCTCTATCGCCCGAGCAGTACTTC,CSVALSPEQYF
TRBV30,-,TRBD1,TRBJ1-1,TGTGCCTGGAGCGGAAGGGGACAGGGTTTCGGTTTGACTGAAGCTTTCTTT,CAWSGRGQGFGLTEAFF
TRBV19,few,TRBD1,TRBJ1-1,TGTGCCAGTAGTATTTCGGAGGGGGCGAGGTCTGAAGCTTTCTTT,CASSISEGARSEAFF
TRBV30,-,-,TRBJ2-3,TGTGCCTGGATCCCTGGGCGGGGTACCACAGATACGCAGTATTTT,CAWIPGRGTTDTQYF